This T cell receptor (beta chain) was identified in a study of cytomegalovirus exposure and HLA in healthy donors. As concerns this clone: Its matching antigen is unknown.

General study findings and limits: Among TCR sequences, most were rare, though some public TCRs appeared in many donors. It was confirmed in vitro that a few of the CMV-associated chains were specific for CMV antigens.

J lost 6 bases, V lost 2 bases, and 5 bases had no gene match. This CDR3 contains 14 residues. Germline-derived CDR1 and CDR2 are LGHNA and YNFKEQ. Generated by immunoSEQ multiplex PCR, the TCRdb table keeps only in-frame clones and is missing some. The repertoire holds 95,000 to 150,000 clones, with around 90% as singletons. The chain recombines TRBV4-2 with TRBJ1-1; 8 bases match TRBD1. Input material: PBMCs. The sequence derives from a young woman in good health and CMV-seronegative. CDR3 residues: CASSQRQGSPEAFF. The CDR3 region has the DNA TGTGCCAGCAGCCAACGACAGGGGAGCCCTGAAGCTTTCTTT.